These 28 T cell receptor beta chains were all obtained from the same sample, sequenced in a study of human T cells and chemical hapten exposure (dated by TCRdb to about 2021). This specimen's time point label, interpreted: healthy volunteer bleed at 6 weeks. Unfractionated whole blood was collected in Tempus Blood RNA tubes, and total RNA was extracted from that blood. Libraries were made using RACE. Sequencer: NextSeq 500. The public reads were run again by TCRdb, first through fastp at Q25 and then through MiXCR, and only productive beta chains were kept. Rows are combined by CDR3 protein, so each entry shows the most common genes and DNA. The sample table lists around 80,000 distinct CDR3 sequences, 8.6% of them with a count of one. 1.5% of the sample is in the top ten clones. The specimen was whole blood. The source is a male donor in good health. Some clones in this sample may be carry-over from other donors' samples.

The sample holds many counts of this clonotype. The V call is TRBV4-2, the J call TRBJ1-4; 9 bases fit TRBD1. Germline CDR1 is LGHNA and CDR2 is YNFKEQ. The ends lost 4 bases at V and 8 bases at J; junction bases unmatched: 11. The CDR3 sequence is 16 residues long. For the CDR3, the DNA is TGTGCCAGCAGCCTGCAACCGGGGACAGGGAACGAAAAACTGTTTTTT. Its translation is CASSLQPGTGNEKLFF.

V is TRBV3-1 and J is TRBJ2-1; the match to TRBD2 covers 7 bases. V lost 4 bases and J lost 6; bases outside the gene matches: 9. Germline V CDR1 and CDR2: LGHDT, YNNKEL (reference sequence). The CDR3 spans 15 residues. The CDR3 bases are TGTGCCAGCAGCCGTGGCGGGAGTGGAGCCAATGAGCAGTTCTTC. As protein: CASSRGGSGANEQFF.

This clonotype was counted between two and nine times. The chain is built from TRBV20-1 and TRBJ1-5; D unclear. The CDR3 is 14 amino acids. Trimming shortened V by 4 bases and J by 2 bases, and 12 bases separated the two germline ends. From germline, CDR1 is DFQATT and CDR2 SNEGSKA (reference sequence). CDR3 DNA: TGCAGTGCTATCCGGCGTGGGGGCAATCAGCCCCAGCATTTT. Its translation: CSAIRRGGNQPQHF.

This chain joins TRBV7-9 and TRBJ2-7, with unresolved D. Trimming took off 8 bases at V and 5 bases at J, with 13 bases between the two ends. The CDR3 sequence is 12 residues long. In germline, CDR1 is SEHNR, CDR2 FQNEAQ (reference sequence). The CDR3 bases are TGTGCCAGCCGCCCGGGCAACAACGAGCAGTACTTC. Its translation is CASRPGNNEQYF.

This clonotype appeared many times. Here the CDR3 reads CASSRQTGSYEQYF. CDR3 bases: TGCGCCAGCAGCCGACAGACAGGGTCCTACGAGCAGTACTTC. The chain has TRBV5-1 and TRBJ2-7; TRBD1 agrees at 7 bases. CDR1 and CDR2 from the germline V gene are SGHRS and YFSETQ. The CDR3 covers 14 residues. The V segment lost 4 bases and the J segment 1 base; nucleotides outside the gene matches: 5.

The rearrangement links TRBV11-2 to TRBJ2-7, with a weak D call TRBD2 (5 bases). Germline V gene sequence: CDR1 SGHAT, CDR2 FQNNGV. CDR3 size: 15 residues. The V and J ends lost 7 bases and 3 bases respectively, with 19 bases between them. Here the CDR3 reads CASKPPDLRGYEQYF. Written as DNA, the CDR3 is TGTGCCAGCAAGCCGCCGGACCTACGGGGCTACGAGCAGTACTTC.

This clonotype was counted at least ten times. The gene calls are TRBV7-4 and TRBJ2-7, with D tentatively TRBD2 (6 bases). Trimming stripped 8 bases from V and 13 bases from J, with 21 bases between. CDR3 length: 12 amino acids. Germline values: CDR1 SGHVT, CDR2 SQSDAQ. The CDR3 is CASLTFPPDYYF. CDR3 nucleotides: TGTGCCAGCCTAACTTTTCCTCCGGACTACTACTTC.

This clonotype was counted only a few times. The CDR3 DNA sequence: TGTGCCAGCAGTTTAGTTCATCGGACAGGGCCCAACTATGGCTACACCTTC. Translation: CASSLVHRTGPNYGYTF. This chain links TRBV12-3 or TRBV12-4 with TRBJ1-2; 8 nucleotides match TRBD1. The CDR3 length is 17 residues. The junction had 9 bases not matched to a gene; V was cut back by 1 base and J by 2 bases.

About this clonotype: At one of its ends the junction is not consistent with the germline gene, which may arise from a read error. V is TRBV7-8 and J is TRBJ1-6, with D possibly matching TRBD1 (6 bases). Looked up from germline, CDR1 is SGHVS and CDR2 is FQNEAQ. This CDR3 spans 19 amino acids. The CDR3 DNA sequence: TGTGTCAGCAGCTTAGCGAGGGCCAAAGGGACATCCTATAATTCACCCCTCCACTTT. This translates into CVSSLARAKGTSYNSPLHF.

This clonotype appeared a few times. The chain combines TRBV6-6 with TRBJ1-1; TRBD1 might be the D (6 bases). The germline V gene encodes CDR1 MNHNY and CDR2 SVGAGI (reference sequence). Trimming cost V 2 bases and J 6 bases, with 22 bases left between them. The CDR3 is 17 amino acids. The CDR3 here is CASSYRPWRGQDAEAFF. CDR3 in DNA: TGTGCCAGCAGTTACCGGCCCTGGCGGGGGCAGGACGCTGAAGCTTTCTTT.

This clonotype was observed a handful of times. CDR3 residues: CASGLTWGGNGDTQYF. The CDR3 DNA sequence: TGTGCTAGTGGTTTGACATGGGGGGGCAACGGAGATACGCAGTATTTT. The V call is TRBV12-5, the J call TRBJ2-3, with a possible D match to TRBD2 (7 bases). The CDR3 length is 16 residues. V lost 2 bases and J lost 5, with 17 bases in between. CDR1 and CDR2 from the germline V gene are LGHNT and FRNRAP.

This clonotype was found many times. This chain links TRBV4-1 with TRBJ1-5; 7 nucleotides match TRBD1. Trimming cost V 4 bases and J 4 bases; bases outside gene matches: 7. This CDR3 contains 15 residues. CDR1 and CDR2 from the germline V gene are MGHRA and YSYEKL. The CDR3 is CASSLWTGPNQPQHF. The DNA of the CDR3 is TGCGCCAGCAGCCTATGGACAGGACCGAATCAGCCCCAGCATTTT.

This clonotype has a handful of counts. The chain has TRBV5-4 and TRBJ2-1; 12 bases match TRBD2. Germline lookup yields CDR1 SGHNT and CDR2 YYREEE (reference sequence). The junction had 4 bases not matched to a gene; V was cut back by 3 bases and J by 3 bases. The CDR3 extends over 16 amino acids. CDR3 nucleotides: TGTGCCAGCAGCTCCTCGGGACTAGCGGGCTACAATGAGCAGTTCTTC. This gives the protein CASSSSGLAGYNEQFF.

This sequence joins TRBV6-6 and TRBJ2-7, with D possibly matching TRBD2 (5 bases). The CDR3 length is 15 residues. Germline values: CDR1 MNHNY, CDR2 SVGAGI (reference sequence). Deletions cut 0 bases from V and 6 bases from J, with 15 bases between. The CDR3 DNA follows: TGTGCCAGCAGTTACTCAGAGGGCATTTGGGGCGAGCAGTACTTC. As protein: CASSYSEGIWGEQYF.

This chain connects TRBV20-1 to TRBJ2-3; 13 bases are a match to TRBD2. The CDR3 is 16 residues long. The germline V gene has CDR1 DFQATT and CDR2 SNEGSKA (reference sequence). V dropped 0 bases and J dropped 10; count of bases not matched to a gene: 10. CDR3 protein: CSARDPGLAGAVAQYF. The CDR3 nucleotides are TGCAGTGCTAGAGATCCAGGACTAGCGGGAGCGGTAGCGCAGTATTTT.

This clonotype has more than one count but fewer than ten. The chain is built from TRBV18 and TRBJ2-3; 8 bases are shared with TRBD1. The length of the CDR3 is 14 residues. Germline-derived CDR1 and CDR2 are KGHSH and LQKENI. J gave up 5 bases and V 3 bases, and 4 bases lay outside the gene matches. CDR3 region: CASSPDRDGDTQYF. CDR3 nucleotides: TGTGCCAGCTCACCGGACAGGGATGGAGATACGCAGTATTTT. Filled out from reference TRBV18 and TRBJ2-3, the complete variable domain reads NAGVMQNPRHLVRRRGQEARLRCSPMKGHSHVYWYRQLPEEGLKFMVYLQKENIIDESGMPKERFSAEFPKEGPSILRIQQVVRGDSAAYFCASSPDRDGDTQYFGPGTRLTVL.

V gene TRBV12-5 combines with J gene TRBJ2-7, with TRBD1 as a possible D gene (5 bases). The CDR3 consists of 15 residues. Germline V gene lookup returns CDR1 LGHNT and CDR2 FRNRAP. Trimming removed 0 bases from V and 6 bases from J, with 15 bases in between. CDR3 in amino acids: CASGLVKGDKGEQYF. The CDR3 DNA sequence: TGTGCTAGTGGTTTGGTAAAAGGGGATAAGGGCGAGCAGTACTTC.

This clonotype was observed a few times. This chain links TRBV27 with TRBJ1-2, with D perhaps matching TRBD1 (6 bases). V shed 6 bases and J shed 0 bases, with 14 bases lying between them. The CDR3 spans 15 residues. Germline V lookup: CDR1 MNHEY, CDR2 SMNVEV (reference sequence). The CDR3 here is CASRHRAPPNYGYTF. CDR3 DNA sequence: TGTGCCAGCAGACACAGGGCCCCCCCTAACTATGGCTACACCTTC.

This clonotype has a handful of counts. The chain couples TRBV3-1 to TRBJ2-6; D possibly uses TRBD1 or TRBD2 (5 bases each). Germline assignment: CDR1 LGHDT and CDR2 YNNKEL (reference sequence). The CDR3 is 16 amino acids. Trimming removed 0 bases from V and 2 bases from J, with 8 bases in between. CDR3 region: CASSQDEGTGANVLTF. Written as DNA, the CDR3 is TGTGCCAGCAGCCAAGACGAGGGGACTGGGGCCAACGTCCTGACTTTC.

This clonotype showed up just a few times. This chain links TRBV10-3 with TRBJ2-7, with unresolved D. The length of the CDR3 is 16 residues. V lost 10 bases and J lost 0, with 22 bases in between. Germline values: CDR1 ENHRY, CDR2 SYGVKD. In nucleotides, the CDR3 is TGTGCCACCCGGAGTTCATATACACCGAGCTCCTACGAGCAGTACTTC. Its protein product is CATRSSYTPSSYEQYF.

This clonotype was recorded a few times. The chain has TRBV11-2 and TRBJ2-3; no firm D call. Germline V gene data show CDR1 as SGHAT and CDR2 as FQNNGV. This CDR3 region has 12 residues. V was clipped by 1 base and J by 6 bases, with 5 bases between them. The CDR3 region has the DNA TGTGCCAGCAGCTTAGGGCGGGATACGCAGTATTTT. This gives the protein CASSLGRDTQYF.

A few counts support this clonotype. V is TRBV12-3 or TRBV12-4 and J is TRBJ2-7; TRBD1 agrees at 8 bases. J gave up 3 bases and V 6 bases, and 10 bases lay outside the gene matches. The CDR3 is made up of 15 amino acids. CDR3: CASSRGQGNSYEQYF. CDR3 DNA: TGTGCCAGCAGCCGCGGACAGGGAAATAGCTACGAGCAGTACTTC.

This clonotype was picked up a small number of times. The chain combines TRBV7-3 with TRBJ1-1; D unresolved. The CDR3 is 13 amino acids. CDR1 and CDR2 (germline): SGHTA, FQGTGA. The V end lost 6 bases, the J end lost 2 bases, and 10 bases lay between the germline ends. CDR3 in amino acids: CASRKRANTEAFF. CDR3 nucleotides: TGTGCCAGCAGAAAGAGGGCTAACACTGAAGCTTTCTTT.

V and J are TRBV5-1 and TRBJ1-2, with D unresolved. The CDR3 length is 16 residues. Trimming took 1 base from V and 4 from J, leaving 17 bases between them. Germline lookup yields CDR1 SGHRS and CDR2 YFSETQ. The DNA of the CDR3 is TGCGCCAGCAGCTTGAACGTCGAGGGCGGTTCCTATGGCTACACCTTC. It encodes CASSLNVEGGSYGYTF.

Concerning this clonotype itself: This may be a read error, as it is one base from a much larger clone. This chain uses TRBV12-3 or TRBV12-4 with TRBJ1-1, with a tentative D call TRBD1 (6 bases). Trimming left V 7 bases short and J 4 bases short, with 13 bases between. CDR3 length equals 13 residues. Here the CDR3 reads CASNWQGPTEAFF. The CDR3 nucleotides are TGTGCCAGCAATTGGCAGGGGCCCACTGAAGCTTTCTTT.

The rearrangement joins TRBV4-1 to TRBJ1-2; TRBD1 is a possible D gene (5 bases). Germline-derived CDR1 and CDR2 are MGHRA and YSYEKL. V shed 0 bases and J shed 5 bases, with 16 bases lying between them. The CDR3 extends over 16 amino acids. In DNA form, the CDR3 reads TGCGCCAGCAGCCAAGATCGGTCCGTGGGGCAGTATGGCTACACCTTC. As protein: CASSQDRSVGQYGYTF.

V usage is TRBV6-1 and J usage is TRBJ2-3, with 7 bases aligning to TRBD1. CDR1 and CDR2 (germline): MNHNS, SASEGT. J gave up 0 bases and V 4 bases, and 7 bases lay outside the gene matches. CDR3 length equals 16 residues. For the CDR3, the DNA is TGTGCCAGCAGTGGAGGGACAGACCCTAGCACAGATACGCAGTATTTT. This sequence encodes CASSGGTDPSTDTQYF.

About this clonotype itself: One base away lies a much larger clone, so this may be a sequencing read error. Since no conserved phenylalanine or tryptophan closes the CDR3, a read error is the likely cause. The rearrangement joins TRBV12-3 or TRBV12-4 to TRBJ1-1; D remains ambiguous. This CDR3 is 12 amino acids long. V shed 1 base and J shed 1 base, with 1 base lying between them. The CDR3 is CASSLENTEAFS. CDR3 sequence (DNA): TGTGCCAGCAGTTTAGAGAACACTGAAGCTTTCTCT.